This TCR beta chain is drawn from a study of OX40 agonist ivuxolimab in advanced cancers. Measured with immunoSEQ multiplex PCR; TCRdb has only the in-frame clones, and not every one. The sample shows over 45,000 clones, about 88% of them seen only once. The CDR3 length is 15 residues. Sequencing was performed on CD4+ or CD8+ T cells sorted from blood, taken in a trial of the OX40 agonist ivuxolimab. The source of this sequence is an adult with an advanced solid tumor such as melanoma, head and neck, liver or kidney cancer. J is TRBJ1-5 and V is TRBV21-1. TRBV21-1 is assigned pseudogene status. The CDR3 spells CASSKEERKDQPQHF. CDR3 in DNA: TGTGCCAGCAGCAAAGAGGAGAGGAAGGATCAGCCCCAGCATTTT.